The TCR beta chain described here comes from a study of T-cell reconstitution after alpha-beta-depleted transplantation in children. Overall study results and limits: T-cell counts and diversity at one year post-transplant came mainly from newly produced T cells. Approximately two months post-transplant, alpha-beta T cells reportedly originated from several hundred expanded graft clones.

Unique molecular identifiers featured in how the TCRbeta library was prepared. TCRdb reprocessed the PCR reads via MiXCR and lists one record per CDR3 protein. The sample contains 200,000 or so distinct CDR3 sequences, roughly 6.3% of which appear only once. Ten or more counts support this clonotype. No antigen is known for it. The CDR3 length is 14 residues. V shed 2 bases, J shed 5 bases, and the junction held 1 base outside the gene matches. From germline, CDR1 is SGHAT and CDR2 FQNNGV. This sequence was found in a girl in the first two years of life with combined immunodeficiency, due to receive a stem cell transplant. This rearrangement joins TRBV11-2 to TRBJ2-3, with 10 nucleotides matching TRBD1. The material was PBMCs, obtained before TCRalphabeta/CD19-depleted stem cell transplant. The CDR3 is CASSLWDRGDTQYF. CDR3 coding DNA: TGTGCCAGCAGCTTATGGGACAGGGGAGATACGCAGTATTTT.